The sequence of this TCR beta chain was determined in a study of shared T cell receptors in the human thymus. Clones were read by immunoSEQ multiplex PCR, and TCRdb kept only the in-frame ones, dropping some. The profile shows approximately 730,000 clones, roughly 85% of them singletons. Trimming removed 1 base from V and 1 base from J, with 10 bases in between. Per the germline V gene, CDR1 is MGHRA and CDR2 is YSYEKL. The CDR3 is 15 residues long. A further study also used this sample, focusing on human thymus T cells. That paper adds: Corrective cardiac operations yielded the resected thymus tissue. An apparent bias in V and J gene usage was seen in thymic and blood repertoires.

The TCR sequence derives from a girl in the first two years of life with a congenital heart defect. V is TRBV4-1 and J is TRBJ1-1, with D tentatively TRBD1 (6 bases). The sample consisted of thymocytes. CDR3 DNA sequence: TGCGCCAGCAGCCAAGGCTCGACAGGGAACACTGAAGCTTTCTTT. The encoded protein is CASSQGSTGNTEAFF.